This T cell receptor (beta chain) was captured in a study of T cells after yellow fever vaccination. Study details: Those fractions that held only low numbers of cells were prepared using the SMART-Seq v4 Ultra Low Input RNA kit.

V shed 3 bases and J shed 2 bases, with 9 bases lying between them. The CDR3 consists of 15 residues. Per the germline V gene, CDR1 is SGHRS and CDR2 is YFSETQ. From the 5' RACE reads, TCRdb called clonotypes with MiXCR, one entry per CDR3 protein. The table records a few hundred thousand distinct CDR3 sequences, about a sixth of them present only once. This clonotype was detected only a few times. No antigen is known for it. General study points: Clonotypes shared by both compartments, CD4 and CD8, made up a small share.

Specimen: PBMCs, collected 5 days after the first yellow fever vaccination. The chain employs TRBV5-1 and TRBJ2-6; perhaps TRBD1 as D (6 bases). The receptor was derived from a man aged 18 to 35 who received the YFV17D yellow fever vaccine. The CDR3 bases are TGCGCCAGCAGCTCACAGGGAACTGGGGCCAACGTCCTGACTTTC. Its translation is CASSSQGTGANVLTF.